This TCR beta chain was identified during a study of patients and donors after allogeneic stem cell transplantation. TCRdb ran MiXCR on the RT-PCR reads and lists one entry per CDR3 protein. The repertoire includes over 200,000 distinct CDR3 sequences, 35% to 45% of them detected once, and approximately 10% sits in the top ten. Trimming removed 0 bases at V and 5 bases at J, with 8 bases between. CDR1 is SGHRS and CDR2 is YFSETQ in the germline V gene. This CDR3 has 13 residues. Specimen: blood, either unsorted or a sorted T cell fraction (not recorded which). The rearrangement uses TRBV5-1 and TRBJ1-1, with TRBD1 as a possible D gene (6 bases). This TCR was sampled from a human donor who was either an allogeneic HSCT recipient or a stem cell or donor lymphocyte infusion donor (not recorded which). It is not recorded whose cells these are; they may come from a transplant donor. The CDR3 sequence is CASSLGGLTEAFF. CDR3 sequence (DNA): TGCGCCAGCAGCTTGGGGGGGCTGACTGAAGCTTTCTTT.